A selection of T cell receptor beta chains follows, all from one sample in a study of blood T cell repertoires in COVID-19. Profiling relied on immunoSEQ multiplex PCR, and the TCRdb table lists in-frame clones only, not all of them. This table holds around 160,000 clones, roughly 80% found once. Sequenced: PBMCs or T cells enriched from blood (not recorded which). Receptors originate from an older woman who had recovered from COVID-19. Each CDR3 is given with its conserved first and last residue.

V,CDR3
TRBV7-2,CASSLEGGGARETQYF
TRBV7-2,CASSSMGLLNTGELFF
TRBV7-6,CASSLTEKPYVQYF
TRBV5-1,CASSSPTGELFF
TRBV30,CAWSSSGELFF
TRBV6-5,CASMKDREGYGYTF
TRBV5-1,CASSLVGGQMTGELFF
TRBV5-1,CASSLGLMTNEKLFF
TRBV18,CASSRNPDLGLKYEAFF
TRBV10-3,CAISDGRQGGTEAFF
TRBV24-1,CATSGGTTSTDTQYF
TRBV12-5,CASGLTPVDYGYTF
TRBV6-1,CASSEFPSGDGYTF
TRBV9,CASSVEDRAYGYTF
TRBV20-1,CSARDRGEQYF
TRBV11-2,CASSLDLGRSRGYTF
TRBV13,CASSSRDRGILREKLFF
TRBV2,CASSDGQRLEQFF
TRBV10-3,CAISGGQAHETQYF
TRBV27,CASSSRGASDNEQFF
TRBV7-3,CASSSLTGGGTDTQYF
TRBV24-1,CATMTSGGLTGELFF
TRBV24-1,CATSDHRQSRGYTF
TRBV28,CASSGRGANTDTQYF
TRBV6-6,CASSTSTTIYF
TRBV5-5,CASSPGQDRYNEQFF
TRBV7-9,CASSFRGAKNTEAFF
TRBV6-4,CASSDRGGEDTQYF
TRBV30,CARQVTPSSPLHF
TRBV10-3,CAISSSGGPTDTQYF
TRBV5-4,CASSLGTGDTEAFF
TRBV5-6,CASKSPGGLNEQFF
TRBV27,CASRGTGVYGYTF
TRBV7-9,CASSLDPVGAPYGYTF
TRBV6-5,CASSPRRSYGYTF
TRBV6-5,CASSPRGQNTGELFF
TRBV4-2,CASSQTGNTEAFF
TRBV25-1,CASTLGGREKLFF
TRBV7-9,CASRTGKNTEAFF
TRBV7-2,CASSSELAGDYEQYF
TRBV2,CASSESARGQETQYF
TRBV10-2,CASSEQATYEQYF
TRBV19,CASSIGGGSSYNEQFF
TRBV30,CAGSGGASGELFF
TRBV12-3/TRBV12-4,CASRAGGEETQYF
TRBV12-3/TRBV12-4,CASRNRENTEAFF
TRBV18,CASSPPVGRGDYNEQFF
TRBV30,CAWRASHEQYF
TRBV2,CASSRDKSNQPQHF
TRBV5-4,CASSVPIDSDTQYF
TRBV20-1,CSVTGRHGYTF
TRBV15,CATSRDEGTGGYNEQFF
TRBV19,CASNPQRENTEAFF
TRBV5-6,CASSLWQGRYQPQHF
TRBV11-2,CASSHRAGGSETQYF
TRBV30,CAWTVPGETNYGYTF
TRBV5-5,CASSLGGPPGTQPQHF
TRBV4-2,CASSQTQASNQPQHF
TRBV11-3,CASSDSSYEQYF